What follows are 31 T cell receptor beta chains derived from one specimen sequenced in a study of blood T cell repertoires in COVID-19 (dated by TCRdb to about 2020). Libraries were constructed by the immunoSEQ multiplex PCR assay. TCRdb took this table from immuneACCESS and kept in-frame rearrangements with V and J called. Such tables lack part of the clones; where checked against another copy, unresolved V genes explain under half of the gap, and the rest is unexplained. In all, the sample holds some 230,000 clones, and about four fifths of those were seen once. The ten largest clones add up to 2.3% of the sample. The sequencing input was peripheral blood. All receptors derive from an older woman with acute or convalescent COVID-19.

The rearrangement uses TRBV6-5 and TRBJ1-2, with 7 bases lining up with TRBD1. Germline CDR1 MNHEY, CDR2 SVGAGI. V trimming: 6 bases; J trimming: 8 bases; junction bases outside the gene matches: 6. The CDR3 spans 12 residues. The CDR3 DNA follows: TGTGCCAGCAGGACAGGGAGGTACGGCTACACCTTC. It yields the protein CASRTGRYGYTF.

This chain connects TRBV19 to TRBJ2-2; D gene unclear. The CDR3 spans 18 residues. Trimming removed 0 bases at V and 3 bases at J, with 17 bases between. CDR1 LNHDA and CDR2 SQIVND come from the germline V gene (reference sequence). DNA of the CDR3: TGTGCCAGTAGTATAGATAGCAAACTACTAACATACACCGGGGAGCTGTTTTTT. Residues: CASSIDSKLLTYTGELFF.

This chain links TRBV7-9 with TRBJ1-3, with D perhaps matching TRBD1 (5 bases). The germline CDR1 and CDR2 sequences are SEHNR and FQNEAQ (reference sequence). This CDR3 has 12 amino acids. V was pared by 6 bases and J by 8 bases, with 11 bases between. CDR3 residues: CASRRGLDTIYF. CDR3 nucleotide sequence: TGTGCCAGCAGAAGGGGTCTGGACACCATATATTTT. The variable domain in full, with the rest retrieved from reference TRBV7-9 and TRBJ1-3, is DTGVSQNPRHKITKRGQNVTFRCDPISEHNRLYWYRQTLGQGPEFLTYFQNEAQLEKSRLLSDRFSAERPKGSFSTLEIQRTEQGDSAMYLCASRRGLDTIYFGEGSWLTVV.

The J gene is TRBJ2-1, the V gene TRBV15; D unclear. The germline V and J ends were trimmed by 1 base and 0 bases, with 10 bases remaining between them. The CDR3 consists of 16 residues. Looked up from germline, CDR1 is LNHNV and CDR2 is YYDKDF (reference sequence). DNA of the CDR3: TGTGCCACCAGCAGAGTTGGTCCTAGCTCCTACAATGAGCAGTTCTTC. Protein: CATSRVGPSSYNEQFF. Full variable domain (rest looked up from reference TRBV15 and TRBJ2-1): DAMVIQNPRYQVTQFGKPVTLSCSQTLNHNVMYWYQQKSSQAPKLLFHYYDKDFNNEADTPDNFQSRRPNTSFCFLDIRSPGLGDTAMYLCATSRVGPSSYNEQFFGPGTRLTVL.

This chain's CDR3 is CASRSGPGNTIYF. The CDR3 coding sequence is TGTGCCAGCAGGTCTGGGCCTGGAAACACCATATATTTT. The genes are TRBV7-8 and TRBJ1-3; D gene ambiguous. With 6 bases removed from V and 2 bases from J, the gap between germline ends came to 8 bases. This CDR3 is built from 13 residues. Per the germline V gene, CDR1 is SGHVS and CDR2 is FQNEAQ. Full variable domain (outside the CDR3, taken from reference TRBV7-8 and TRBJ1-3): GAGVSQSPRYKVAKRGQDVALRCDPISGHVSLFWYQQALGQGPEFLTYFQNEAQLDKSGLPSDRFFAERPEGSVSTLKIQRTQQEDSAVYLCASRSGPGNTIYFGEGSWLTVV.

This clone came up a few times. The V gene is TRBV6-6, the J gene TRBJ1-5; the D is unclear. Trimming pared 4 bases from V and 7 bases from J, leaving 14 bases between. Germline assignment: CDR1 MNHNY and CDR2 SVGAGI (reference sequence). This CDR3 is 14 amino acids long. CDR3 in amino acids: CASSSQVSPQPQHF. Here the CDR3 DNA reads TGTGCCAGCAGTTCTCAGGTTTCGCCGCAGCCCCAGCATTTT.

The rearrangement uses TRBV14 and TRBJ1-1, with TRBD1 matching 9 bases. The CDR3 sequence is 13 residues long. Per germline, CDR1 SGHDN and CDR2 FVKESK. Losses at the gene ends were 8 bases for V and 7 bases for J; bases not matched to a gene: 8. The CDR3 DNA is TGTGCCAGCGGCAGACAGGGGGTATATGAAGCTTTCTTT. Residues: CASGRQGVYEAFF.

This clone was observed a single time. The genes are TRBV2 and TRBJ1-2; 7 bases map to TRBD1. Germline lookup yields CDR1 SNHLY and CDR2 FYNNEI. The CDR3 has 15 amino acids. After removal of 4 bases from V and 3 bases from J, the junction contained 8 bases not matched to a gene. The CDR3 reads CASSGDRVRDYGYTF. The CDR3, as DNA: TGTGCCAGCAGTGGCGACAGGGTGCGGGACTATGGCTACACCTTC.

The CDR3 region is CASSEARGYNEQFF. CDR3 nucleotides: TGTGCCAGCAGTGAAGCTAGGGGGTACAATGAGCAGTTCTTC. The rearrangement links TRBV2 to TRBJ2-1, with D possibly TRBD1 on 6 matching bases. CDR3 length equals 14 residues. V shed 0 bases and J shed 4 bases, with 7 bases lying between them. Germline V CDR1 and CDR2: SNHLY, FYNNEI. The full variable domain, in which reference TRBV2 and TRBJ2-1 provide the parts outside the CDR3, is EPEVTQTPSHQVTQMGQEVILRCVPISNHLYFYWYRQILGQKVEFLVSFYNNEISEKSEIFDDQFSVERPDGSNFTLKIRSTKLEDSAMYFCASSEARGYNEQFFGPGTRLTVL.

This clone was counted a few times. CDR3: CASSLTGQSYGYTF. CDR3 bases: TGTGCCAGCAGCTTGACGGGACAGAGCTATGGCTACACCTTC. The V and J genes are TRBV5-4 and TRBJ1-2; TRBD1 matches 7 bases. CDR3 length: 14 amino acids. The V segment lost 1 base and the J segment 4 bases; nucleotides outside the gene matches: 4. Germline lookup yields CDR1 SGHNT and CDR2 YYREEE (reference sequence).

The rearrangement uses TRBV7-6 and TRBJ1-3, with D uncertain. This CDR3 contains 15 residues. V was clipped by 0 bases and J by 4 bases, with 10 bases between them. Germline loops: CDR1 SGHVS, CDR2 FNYEAQ. The CDR3 sequence is CASSLALGLGNTIYF. The DNA for the CDR3 is TGTGCCAGCAGCTTAGCGTTGGGCCTGGGAAACACCATATATTTT.

This clone appeared a few times. V usage is TRBV9 and J usage is TRBJ2-3; a weak D match, TRBD1 (5 bases). The V gene's germline CDR1 is SGDLS and CDR2 YYNGEE. This CDR3 spans 15 amino acids. V was trimmed by 2 bases and J by 5 bases, leaving 15 bases between them. As DNA, the CDR3 is TGTGCCAGCAGCGTTAGATCAATTCAGGGAGATACGCAGTATTTT. This translates into CASSVRSIQGDTQYF.

V gene TRBV6-6 combines with J gene TRBJ1-2, with no clear D. The length of the CDR3 is 11 residues. Germline CDR1 is MNHNY and CDR2 is SVGAGI (reference sequence). V dropped 9 bases and J dropped 1 base, with 6 bases sitting between them. The DNA for the CDR3 is TGTGCCAGTACAGATAACTATGGCTACACCTTC. This encodes CASTDNYGYTF.

This chain uses TRBV6-1 with TRBJ1-5, with D hard to call. Looked up from germline, CDR1 is MNHNS and CDR2 is SASEGT. The CDR3 extends over 15 amino acids. Trimming shortened V by 3 bases and J by 7 bases, and 16 bases separated the two germline ends. Here the CDR3 reads CASSDNRGGRQPQHF. In DNA, the CDR3 is TGTGCCAGCAGTGATAATAGAGGAGGTAGGCAGCCCCAGCATTTT.

The genes are TRBV28 and TRBJ1-6; 8 nucleotides agree with TRBD1. V trimming: 5 bases; J trimming: 7 bases; junction bases outside the gene matches: 7. Germline V gene lookup returns CDR1 MDHEN and CDR2 SYDVKM. CDR3 size: 15 residues. This chain's CDR3 is CASSRGDRMNSPLHF. In DNA, the CDR3 is TGTGCCAGCAGTAGAGGGGACAGGATGAATTCACCCCTCCACTTT.

V usage is TRBV19 and J usage is TRBJ1-5; 9 bases map to TRBD1. V was pared by 4 bases and J by 1 base, with 8 bases of the junction left unmatched. Germline V gene data show CDR1 as LNHDA and CDR2 as SQIVND (reference sequence). The CDR3 is 17 amino acids. The CDR3 DNA reads TGTGCCAGTAGTACCGAGGGACAGGGATGGAGCAATCAGCCCCAGCATTTT. Translated: CASSTEGQGWSNQPQHF.

V and J are TRBV4-1 and TRBJ1-1, with D unresolved. The germline CDR1 and CDR2 sequences are MGHRA and YSYEKL. The CDR3 runs to 14 residues. V lost 1 base and J lost 8, with 14 bases in between. CDR3 sequence: CASSQAQQNLEAFF. In DNA form, the CDR3 reads TGCGCCAGCAGCCAAGCACAGCAAAATCTCGAAGCTTTCTTT.

The V and J genes are TRBV6-5 and TRBJ1-6, with D perhaps matching TRBD1 (5 bases). CDR3 length: 16 residues. Germline CDR1 and CDR2: MNHEY and SVGAGI. Trimming pared 2 bases from V and 2 bases from J, leaving 10 bases between. CDR3 amino acids: CASSYAGKPYNSPLHF. The CDR3 nucleotides are TGTGCCAGCAGTTACGCAGGGAAGCCCTATAATTCACCCCTCCACTTT.

This rearrangement joins TRBV30 to TRBJ2-5; the D gene is possibly TRBD2 (6 bases). Germline CDR1 and CDR2: GTSNPN and SVGIG (reference sequence). V was cut by 5 bases and J by 5 bases, with 6 bases left in between. This CDR3 spans 10 amino acids. CDR3 sequence: CAWGRETQYF. CDR3 in DNA: TGTGCCTGGGGGAGGGAGACCCAGTACTTC.

This clone appeared a single time. V and J are TRBV28 and TRBJ1-2; TRBD1 matches at 12 bases. Germline V gives CDR1 MDHEN, CDR2 SYDVKM. The junction had 10 bases not matched to a gene; V was cut back by 3 bases and J by 8 bases. The CDR3 totals 16 residues. CDR3 residues: CASSLAQGQGAEGYTF. The CDR3 DNA is TGTGCCAGCAGTTTGGCCCAGGGACAGGGGGCTGAAGGCTACACCTTC.

V usage is TRBV18 and J usage is TRBJ1-2; D unresolved. The length of the CDR3 is 15 residues. The germline V and J ends were trimmed by 4 bases and 0 bases, with 12 bases remaining between them. CDR1 KGHSH and CDR2 LQKENI come from the germline V gene. The CDR3: CASSLGVDPNYGYTF. CDR3 nucleotide sequence: TGTGCCAGCTCACTAGGAGTCGATCCTAACTATGGCTACACCTTC.

This chain joins TRBV5-1 and TRBJ2-7; TRBD1 matches at 11 bases. The V gene end was trimmed by 5 bases and the J gene end by 7 bases; junction bases not matched to a gene: 5. CDR1 is SGHRS and CDR2 is YFSETQ in the germline V gene. The CDR3 is made up of 13 amino acids. CDR3 amino acids: CASRGQGAGEQYF. CDR3 bases: TGCGCCAGCAGAGGACAGGGGGCGGGTGAGCAGTACTTC.

V is TRBV5-4 and J is TRBJ1-2, with 8 bases matching TRBD1. Germline CDR1 is SGHNT and CDR2 is YYREEE (reference sequence). The CDR3 sequence is 15 residues long. V was clipped by 3 bases and J by 3 bases; unmatched bases: 7. DNA of the CDR3: TGTGCCAGCAGCTACCGGACAGGGAGCTACTATGGCTACACCTTC. It translates to CASSYRTGSYYGYTF. Combining the CDR3 with reference TRBV5-4 and TRBJ1-2 gives the whole variable domain ETGVTQSPTHLIKTRGQQVTLRCSSQSGHNTVSWYQQALGQGPQFIFQYYREEENGRGNFPPRFSGLQFPNYSSELNVNALELDDSALYLCASSYRTGSYYGYTFGSGTRLTVV.

This sequence joins TRBV2 and TRBJ2-1; possibly TRBD2 for D (6 bases). CDR3 length: 13 residues. Trimming shortened V by 10 bases and J by 5 bases, and 15 bases separated the two germline ends. The germline CDR1 and CDR2 sequences are SNHLY and FYNNEI. CDR3: CATNRDLNNEQFF. As DNA, the CDR3 is TGTGCCACCAATCGGGACTTAAACAATGAGCAGTTCTTC.

The chain combines TRBV24-1 with TRBJ2-7, with D tentatively TRBD1 (5 bases). The CDR3 spans 13 residues. The ends were cut back, 3 bases at V and 3 bases at J, with 8 bases in the middle. Germline CDR1 is KGHDR and CDR2 is SFDVKD. The CDR3 DNA follows: TGTGCCACCAGTGATCCAGGGTACTACGAGCAGTACTTC. Protein: CATSDPGYYEQYF.

The chain recombines TRBV7-6 with TRBJ2-3, with 11 bases matching TRBD1. Unmatched junction bases numbered 13, after V lost 5 bases and J lost 0 bases. The CDR3 runs to 19 residues. The germline gives CDR1 SGHVS, CDR2 FNYEAQ. CDR3 DNA: TGTGCCAGCAGCGCACGGGACAGGGGGACTAGATCTAGCACAGATACGCAGTATTTT. Amino acids: CASSARDRGTRSSTDTQYF.

CDR3 nucleotide sequence: TGTGCCAGCACTGCTGGGAGAGACTATGGCTACACCTTC. The encoded protein is CASTAGRDYGYTF. The rearrangement joins TRBV28 to TRBJ1-2; D not certain. Germline assignment: CDR1 MDHEN and CDR2 SYDVKM. V was clipped by 7 bases and J by 3 bases, with 12 bases between them. The CDR3 sequence is 13 residues long.

In regard to this clone: At one end the junction does not follow the germline gene, possibly because of a read error. The rearrangement joins TRBV7-6 to TRBJ1-1; the match to TRBD1 covers 7 bases. Germline V gene lookup returns CDR1 SGHVS and CDR2 FNYEAQ. The CDR3 runs to 16 residues. CDR3 sequence: CTSSLAPTGRRTEAFF. The CDR3 nucleotides are TGTACCAGCAGCTTAGCACCGACAGGGCGAAGGACTGAAGCTTTCTTT.

This clone was counted once. The chain employs TRBV5-1 and TRBJ2-3; 8 positions agree with TRBD2. CDR3 length equals 17 residues. The junction had 10 bases not matched to a gene; V was cut back by 0 bases and J by 4 bases. Germline assignment: CDR1 SGHRS and CDR2 YFSETQ. The CDR3 DNA is TGCGCCAGCAGCTTGGCTCAACTAGCGGCGCTGTCAGATACGCAGTATTTT. It codes for CASSLAQLAALSDTQYF. The whole variable domain, filled in from reference TRBV5-1 and TRBJ2-3, reads KAGVTQTPRYLIKTRGQQVTLSCSPISGHRSVSWYQQTPGQGLQFLFEYFSETQRNKGNFPGRFSGRQFSNSRSEMNVSTLELGDSALYLCASSLAQLAALSDTQYFGPGTRLTVL.

This clone appeared a single time. The CDR3 here is CASSSGGGTDTQYF. The CDR3 nucleotides are TGTGCCAGCAGCTCGGGGGGAGGCACAGATACGCAGTATTTT. This chain uses TRBV5-4 with TRBJ2-3, with TRBD2 matching over 7 bases. Germline V lookup: CDR1 SGHNT, CDR2 YYREEE (reference sequence). V lost 3 bases, J lost 1 base, and 2 bases stayed unmatched. This CDR3 is 14 amino acids long.

This rearrangement joins TRBV30 to TRBJ1-1; TRBD1 might be the D (6 bases). This CDR3 is 14 amino acids long. Per germline, CDR1 GTSNPN and CDR2 SVGIG (reference sequence). V was cut by 3 bases and J by 7 bases, with 18 bases left in between. The CDR3 here is CAWRRAGARSEAFF. The CDR3 nucleotides read TGTGCCTGGAGACGGGCGGGGGCGCGAAGTGAAGCTTTCTTT.